The sequence of this TCR beta chain was determined in a study of blood T cell repertoires in COVID-19. On the study more broadly: PBMCs, B-cell-depleted T cells, or T cells provided the cDNA or gDNA that made up the material.

Generated by immunoSEQ multiplex PCR, the TCRdb table keeps only in-frame clones and is missing some. The data contain tens of thousands of clones, 70% to 80% of them singletons. Trimming shortened V by 3 bases and J by 12 bases, and 17 bases separated the two germline ends. CDR1 and CDR2 from the germline V gene are SQVTM and ANQGSEA. The CDR3 totals 12 residues. The TCR was taken from a man aged 55 to 70 with acute or convalescent COVID-19. This chain joins TRBV29-1 and TRBJ1-1; D is ambiguous. The sample comprised peripheral blood. CDR3 nucleotides: TGCAGCGTTGAGTCCGGCGGTCGATCGACTTTCTTT. This codes for CSVESGGRSTFF.